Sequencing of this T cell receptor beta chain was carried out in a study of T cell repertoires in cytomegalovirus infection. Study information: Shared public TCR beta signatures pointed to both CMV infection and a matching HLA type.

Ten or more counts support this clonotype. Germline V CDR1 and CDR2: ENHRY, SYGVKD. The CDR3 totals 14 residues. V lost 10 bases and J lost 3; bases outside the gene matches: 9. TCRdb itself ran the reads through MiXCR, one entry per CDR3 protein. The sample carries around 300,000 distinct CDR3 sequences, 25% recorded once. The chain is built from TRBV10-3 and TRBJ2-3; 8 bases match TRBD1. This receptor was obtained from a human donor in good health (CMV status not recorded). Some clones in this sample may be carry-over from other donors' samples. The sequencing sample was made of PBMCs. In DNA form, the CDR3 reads TGTGCCAGCCACAGGGGGTTGGGAACAGATACGCAGTATTTT. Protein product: CASHRGLGTDTQYF.